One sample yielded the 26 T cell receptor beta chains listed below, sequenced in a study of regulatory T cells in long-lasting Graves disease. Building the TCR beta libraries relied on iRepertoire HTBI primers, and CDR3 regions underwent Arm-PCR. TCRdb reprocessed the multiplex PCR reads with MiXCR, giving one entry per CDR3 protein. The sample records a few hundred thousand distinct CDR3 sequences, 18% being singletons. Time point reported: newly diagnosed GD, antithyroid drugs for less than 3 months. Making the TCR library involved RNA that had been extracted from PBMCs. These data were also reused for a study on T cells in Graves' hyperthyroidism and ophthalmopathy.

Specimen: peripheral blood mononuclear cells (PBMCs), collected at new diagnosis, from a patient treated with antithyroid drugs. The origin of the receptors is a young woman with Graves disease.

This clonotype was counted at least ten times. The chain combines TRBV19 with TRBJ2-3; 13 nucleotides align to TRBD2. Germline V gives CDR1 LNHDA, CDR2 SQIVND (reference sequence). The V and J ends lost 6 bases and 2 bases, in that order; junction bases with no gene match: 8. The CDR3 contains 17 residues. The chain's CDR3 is CASRNRLAGGYTDTQYF. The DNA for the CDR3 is TGTGCCAGTAGGAATCGACTAGCGGGGGGCTACACAGATACGCAGTATTTT.

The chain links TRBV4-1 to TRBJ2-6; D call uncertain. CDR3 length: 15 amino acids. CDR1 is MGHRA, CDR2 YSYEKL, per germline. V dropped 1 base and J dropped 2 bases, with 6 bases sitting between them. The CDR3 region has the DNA TGCGCCAGCAGCCAAGGCAGTGCTGGGGCCAACGTCCTGACTTTC. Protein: CASSQGSAGANVLTF.

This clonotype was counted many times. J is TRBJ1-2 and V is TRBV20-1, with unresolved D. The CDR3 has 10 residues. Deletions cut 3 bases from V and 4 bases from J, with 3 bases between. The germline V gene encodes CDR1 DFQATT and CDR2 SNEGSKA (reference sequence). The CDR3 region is CSASTYGYTF. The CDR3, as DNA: TGCAGTGCTAGTACCTATGGCTACACCTTC.

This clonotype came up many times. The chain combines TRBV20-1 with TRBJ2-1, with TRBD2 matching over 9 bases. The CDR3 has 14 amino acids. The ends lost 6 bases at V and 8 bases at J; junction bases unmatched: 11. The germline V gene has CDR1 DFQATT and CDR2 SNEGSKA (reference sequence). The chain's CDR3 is CSAKLAGFLDEQFF. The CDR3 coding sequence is TGCAGTGCGAAGCTAGCGGGGTTTTTGGATGAGCAGTTCTTC.

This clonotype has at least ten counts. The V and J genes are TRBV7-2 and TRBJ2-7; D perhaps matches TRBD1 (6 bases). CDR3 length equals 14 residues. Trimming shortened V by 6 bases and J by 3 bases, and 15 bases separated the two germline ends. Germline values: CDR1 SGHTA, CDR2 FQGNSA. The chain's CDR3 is CASSFQGHDYEQYF. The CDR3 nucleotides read TGTGCCAGCAGTTTCCAGGGACACGACTACGAGCAGTACTTC.

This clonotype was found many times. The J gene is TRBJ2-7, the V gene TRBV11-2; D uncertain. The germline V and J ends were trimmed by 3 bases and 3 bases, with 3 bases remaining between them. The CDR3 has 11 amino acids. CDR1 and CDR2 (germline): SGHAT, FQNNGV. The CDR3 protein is CASSFDYEQYF. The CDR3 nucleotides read TGTGCCAGCAGCTTCGACTACGAGCAGTACTTC.

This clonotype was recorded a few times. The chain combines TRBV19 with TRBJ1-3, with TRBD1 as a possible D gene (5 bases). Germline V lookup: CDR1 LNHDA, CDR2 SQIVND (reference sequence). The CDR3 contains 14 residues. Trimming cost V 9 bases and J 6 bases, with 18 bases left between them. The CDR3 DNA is TGTGCCAGCCCCTCGGGGGACGGCTCAAACACCATATATTTT. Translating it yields CASPSGDGSNTIYF.

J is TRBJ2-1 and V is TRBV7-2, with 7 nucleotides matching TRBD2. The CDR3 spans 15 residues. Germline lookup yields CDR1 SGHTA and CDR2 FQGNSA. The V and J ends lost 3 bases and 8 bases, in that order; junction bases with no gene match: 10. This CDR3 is CASSFLGGRGDEQFF. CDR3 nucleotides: TGTGCCAGCAGCTTCCTCGGCGGGAGAGGGGATGAGCAGTTCTTC.

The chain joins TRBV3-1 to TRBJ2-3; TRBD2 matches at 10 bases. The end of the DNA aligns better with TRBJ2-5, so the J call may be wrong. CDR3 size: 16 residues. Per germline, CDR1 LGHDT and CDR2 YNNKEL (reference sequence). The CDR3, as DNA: TGTGCCAGCAGCCTCCTGTTCAGCGGGGGGGCGGAGACCCAGTACTTC. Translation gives CASSLLFSGGAETQYF.

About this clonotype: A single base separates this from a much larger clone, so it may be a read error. In nucleotides, the CDR3 is TGTGCCAGCAGTGACCCCTCAAGCGATGGCTACACCTTC. It codes for CASSDPSSDGYTF. This chain connects TRBV2 to TRBJ1-2; D gene ambiguous. CDR3 length equals 13 residues. From germline, CDR1 is SNHLY and CDR2 FYNNEI. With 3 bases removed from V and 6 bases from J, the gap between germline ends came to 11 bases.

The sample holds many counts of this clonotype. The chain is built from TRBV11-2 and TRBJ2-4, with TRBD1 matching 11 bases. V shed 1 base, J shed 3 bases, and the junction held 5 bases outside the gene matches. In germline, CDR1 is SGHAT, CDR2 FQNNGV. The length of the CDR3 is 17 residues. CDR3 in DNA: TGTGCCAGCAGCTTAGGGACAGGGGGCGGTGGCAAAAACATTCAGTACTTC. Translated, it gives CASSLGTGGGGKNIQYF.

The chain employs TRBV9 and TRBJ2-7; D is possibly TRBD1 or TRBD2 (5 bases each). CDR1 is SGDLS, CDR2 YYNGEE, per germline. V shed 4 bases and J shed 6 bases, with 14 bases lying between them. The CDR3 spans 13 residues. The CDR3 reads CASSTGPEFEQYF. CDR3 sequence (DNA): TGTGCCAGCAGCACGGGGCCTGAGTTCGAGCAGTACTTC.

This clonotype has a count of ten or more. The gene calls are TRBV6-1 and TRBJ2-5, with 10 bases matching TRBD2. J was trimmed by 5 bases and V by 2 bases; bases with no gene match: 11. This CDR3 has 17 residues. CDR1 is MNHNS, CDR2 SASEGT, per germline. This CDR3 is CASSEPFQRGGEETQYF. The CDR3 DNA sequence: TGTGCCAGCAGTGAACCTTTCCAGCGGGGGGGCGAGGAGACCCAGTACTTC.

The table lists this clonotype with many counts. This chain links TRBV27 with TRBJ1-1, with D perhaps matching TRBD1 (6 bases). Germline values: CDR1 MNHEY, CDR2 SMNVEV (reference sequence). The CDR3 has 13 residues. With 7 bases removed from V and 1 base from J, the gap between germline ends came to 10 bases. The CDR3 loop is CASIGQTNTEAFF. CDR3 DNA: TGTGCCAGCATCGGACAGACGAACACTGAAGCTTTCTTT.

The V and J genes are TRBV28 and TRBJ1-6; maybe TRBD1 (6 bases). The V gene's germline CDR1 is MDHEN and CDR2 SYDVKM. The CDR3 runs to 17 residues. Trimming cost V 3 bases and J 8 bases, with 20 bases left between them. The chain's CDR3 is CASSLLTGPAGDSPLHF. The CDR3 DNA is TGTGCCAGCAGTTTGTTGACAGGACCCGCCGGTGATTCACCCCTCCACTTT.

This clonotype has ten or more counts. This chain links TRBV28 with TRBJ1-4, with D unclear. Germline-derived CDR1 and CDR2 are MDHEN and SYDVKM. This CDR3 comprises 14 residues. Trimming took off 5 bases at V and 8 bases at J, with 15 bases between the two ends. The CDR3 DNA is TGTGCCAGCAGTCCACGCACAACGGGAGAAAAACTGTTTTTT. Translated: CASSPRTTGEKLFF.

This CDR3 reads CATSDAGTSGGSTDTQYF. Here the CDR3 DNA reads TGTGCCACCAGTGATGCCGGGACTAGCGGGGGCAGCACAGATACGCAGTATTTT. This chain uses TRBV24-1 with TRBJ2-3; 14 nucleotides agree with TRBD2. The CDR3 loop spans 18 amino acids. The germline V gene has CDR1 KGHDR and CDR2 SFDVKD. The V gene end was trimmed by 3 bases and the J gene end by 0 bases; junction bases not matched to a gene: 4.

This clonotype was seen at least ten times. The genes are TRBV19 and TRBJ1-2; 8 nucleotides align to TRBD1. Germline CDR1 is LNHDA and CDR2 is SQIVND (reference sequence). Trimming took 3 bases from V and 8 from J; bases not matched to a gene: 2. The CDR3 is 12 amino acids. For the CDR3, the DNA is TGTGCCAGTAGTATGGACAGGGACGGCTACACCTTC. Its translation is CASSMDRDGYTF.

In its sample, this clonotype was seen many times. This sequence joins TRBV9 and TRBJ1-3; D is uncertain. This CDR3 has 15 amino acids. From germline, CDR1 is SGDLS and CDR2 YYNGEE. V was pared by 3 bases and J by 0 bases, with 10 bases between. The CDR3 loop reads CASSARVSSGNTIYF. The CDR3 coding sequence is TGTGCCAGCAGCGCCCGGGTGAGCTCTGGAAACACCATATATTTT.

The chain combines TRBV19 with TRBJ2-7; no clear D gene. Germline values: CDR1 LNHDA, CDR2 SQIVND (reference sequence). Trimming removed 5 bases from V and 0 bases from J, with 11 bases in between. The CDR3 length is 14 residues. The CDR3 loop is CASSPTVSSYEQYF. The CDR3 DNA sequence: TGTGCCAGTAGTCCGACTGTTAGCTCCTACGAGCAGTACTTC. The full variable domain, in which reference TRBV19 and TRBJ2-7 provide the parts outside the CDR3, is DGGITQSPKYLFRKEGQNVTLSCEQNLNHDAMYWYRQDPGQGLRLIYYSQIVNDFQKGDIAEGYSVSREKKESFPLTVTSAQKNPTAFYLCASSPTVSSYEQYFGPGTRLTVT.

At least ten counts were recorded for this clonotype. In nucleotides, the CDR3 is TGCGCCAGCAGCCTCGGGACTAGCGGGGGGTTCTCACAGCTCCACGAGCAGTACTTC. Amino acids: CASSLGTSGGFSQLHEQYF. The chain joins TRBV5-1 to TRBJ2-7; 15 bases map to TRBD2. The CDR3 loop spans 19 amino acids. Germline-derived CDR1 and CDR2 are SGHRS and YFSETQ. The V gene end was trimmed by 4 bases and the J gene end by 5 bases; junction bases not matched to a gene: 16. The full variable domain, its missing parts supplied by reference TRBV5-1 and TRBJ2-7, is KAGVTQTPRYLIKTRGQQVTLSCSPISGHRSVSWYQQTPGQGLQFLFEYFSETQRNKGNFPGRFSGRQFSNSRSEMNVSTLELGDSALYLCASSLGTSGGFSQLHEQYFGPGTRLTVT.

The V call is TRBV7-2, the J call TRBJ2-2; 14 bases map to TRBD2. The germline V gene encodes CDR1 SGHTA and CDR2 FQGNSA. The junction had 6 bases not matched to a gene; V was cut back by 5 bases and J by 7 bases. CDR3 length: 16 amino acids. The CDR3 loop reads CASSHGLAGGGGELFF. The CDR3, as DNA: TGTGCCAGCAGCCACGGACTAGCGGGGGGTGGCGGGGAGCTGTTTTTT.

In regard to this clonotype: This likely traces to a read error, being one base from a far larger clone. CDR3 sequence: CASSFSGTAAFF. The CDR3, as DNA: TGTGCCAGCAGCTTTTCAGGCACTGCAGCTTTCTTT. The chain carries TRBV7-2 and TRBJ1-1; D is uncertain. CDR3 length: 12 amino acids. Germline V gene sequence: CDR1 SGHTA, CDR2 FQGNSA.

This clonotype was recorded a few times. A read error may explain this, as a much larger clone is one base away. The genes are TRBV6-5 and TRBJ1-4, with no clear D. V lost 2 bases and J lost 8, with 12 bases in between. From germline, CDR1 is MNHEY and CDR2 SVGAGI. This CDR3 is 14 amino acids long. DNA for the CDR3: TGTGCCAGCAGTTACCGGCGGAATCGGGAAAAACTGTTTTTT. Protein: CASSYRRNREKLFF.

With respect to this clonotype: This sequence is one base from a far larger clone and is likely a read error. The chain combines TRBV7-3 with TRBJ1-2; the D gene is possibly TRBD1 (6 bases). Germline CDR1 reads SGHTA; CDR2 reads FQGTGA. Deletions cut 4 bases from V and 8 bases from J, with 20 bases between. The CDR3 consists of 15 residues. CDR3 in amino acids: CASSSEDQGSKGYTF. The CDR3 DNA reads TGTGCCAGCAGCTCAGAAGATCAGGGGAGTAAGGGCTACACCTTC.

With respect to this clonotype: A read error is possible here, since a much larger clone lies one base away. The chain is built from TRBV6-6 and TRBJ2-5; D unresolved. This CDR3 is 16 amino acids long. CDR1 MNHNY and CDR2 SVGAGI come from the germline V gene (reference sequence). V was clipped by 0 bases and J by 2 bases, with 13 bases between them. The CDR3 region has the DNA TGTGCCAGCAGTTACTCGACTTACCGGAGACAAGAGACCCAGTACTTC. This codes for CASSYSTYRRQETQYF.